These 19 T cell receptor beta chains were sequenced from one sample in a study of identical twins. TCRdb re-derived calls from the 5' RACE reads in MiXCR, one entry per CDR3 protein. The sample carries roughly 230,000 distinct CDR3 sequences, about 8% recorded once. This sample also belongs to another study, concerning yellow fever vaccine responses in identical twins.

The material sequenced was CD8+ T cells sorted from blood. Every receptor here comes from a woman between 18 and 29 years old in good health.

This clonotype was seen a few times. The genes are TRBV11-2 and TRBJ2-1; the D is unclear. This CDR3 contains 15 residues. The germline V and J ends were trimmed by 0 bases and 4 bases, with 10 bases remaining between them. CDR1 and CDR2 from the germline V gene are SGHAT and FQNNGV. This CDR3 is CASSLEGPPYNEQFF. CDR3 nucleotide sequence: TGTGCCAGCAGCTTAGAAGGGCCCCCTTACAATGAGCAGTTCTTC.

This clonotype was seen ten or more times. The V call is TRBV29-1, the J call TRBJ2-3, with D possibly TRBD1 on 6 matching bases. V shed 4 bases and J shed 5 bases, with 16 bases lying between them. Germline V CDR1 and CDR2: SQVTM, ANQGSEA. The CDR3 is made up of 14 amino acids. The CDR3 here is CSVVGAGVIDTQYF. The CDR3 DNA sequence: TGCAGCGTTGTCGGGGCAGGGGTGATAGATACGCAGTATTTT.

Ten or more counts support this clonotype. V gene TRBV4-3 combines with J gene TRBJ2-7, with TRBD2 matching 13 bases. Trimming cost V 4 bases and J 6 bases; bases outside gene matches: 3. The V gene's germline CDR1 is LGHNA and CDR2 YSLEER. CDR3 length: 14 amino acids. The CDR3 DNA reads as TGCGCCAGCAGCCCGCGACTAGCGGGAGGCGAGCAGTACTTC. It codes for CASSPRLAGGEQYF.

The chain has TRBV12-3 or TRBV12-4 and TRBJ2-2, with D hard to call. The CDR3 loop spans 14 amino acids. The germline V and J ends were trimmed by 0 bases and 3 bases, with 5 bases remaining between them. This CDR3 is CASSLAADTGELFF. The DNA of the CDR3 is TGTGCCAGCAGTTTAGCGGCGGACACCGGGGAGCTGTTTTTT.

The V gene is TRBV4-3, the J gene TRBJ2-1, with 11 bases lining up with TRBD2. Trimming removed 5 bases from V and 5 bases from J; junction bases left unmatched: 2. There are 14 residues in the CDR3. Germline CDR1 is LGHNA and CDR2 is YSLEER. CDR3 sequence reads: CASSVAGGNNEQFF. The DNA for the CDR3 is TGCGCCAGCAGCGTAGCGGGAGGGAACAATGAGCAGTTCTTC.

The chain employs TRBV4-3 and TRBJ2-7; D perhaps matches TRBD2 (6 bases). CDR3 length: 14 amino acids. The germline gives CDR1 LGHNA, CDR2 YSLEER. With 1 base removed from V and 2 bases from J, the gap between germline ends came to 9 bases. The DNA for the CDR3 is TGCGCCAGCAGCCAAGGGAGGGGAACCTACGAGCAGTACTTC. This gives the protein CASSQGRGTYEQYF.

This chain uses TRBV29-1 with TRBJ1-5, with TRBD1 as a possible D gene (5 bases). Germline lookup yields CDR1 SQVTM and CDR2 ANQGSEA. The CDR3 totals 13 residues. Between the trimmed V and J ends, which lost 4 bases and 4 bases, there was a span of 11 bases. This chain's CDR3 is CSVGAGWNQPQHF. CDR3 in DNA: TGCAGCGTTGGGGCAGGGTGGAATCAGCCCCAGCATTTT.

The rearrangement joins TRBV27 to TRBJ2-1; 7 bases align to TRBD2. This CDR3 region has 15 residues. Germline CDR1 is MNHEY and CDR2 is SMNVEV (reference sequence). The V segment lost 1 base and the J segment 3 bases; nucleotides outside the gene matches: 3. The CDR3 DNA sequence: TGTGCCAGCAGTTTATTCCTAGCGGACTACAATGAGCAGTTCTTC. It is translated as CASSLFLADYNEQFF.

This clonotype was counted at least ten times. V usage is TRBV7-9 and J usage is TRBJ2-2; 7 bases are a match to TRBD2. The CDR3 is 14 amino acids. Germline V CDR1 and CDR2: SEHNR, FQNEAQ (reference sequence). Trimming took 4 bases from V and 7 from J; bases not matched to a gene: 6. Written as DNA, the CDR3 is TGTGCCAGCAGCTATTATGGACTAGGCGGGGAGCTGTTTTTT. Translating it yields CASSYYGLGGELFF.

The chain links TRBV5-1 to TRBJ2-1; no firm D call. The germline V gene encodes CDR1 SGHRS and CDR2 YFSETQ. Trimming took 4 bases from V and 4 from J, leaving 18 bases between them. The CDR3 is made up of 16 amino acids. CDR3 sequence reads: CASSPPDPIGYNEQFF. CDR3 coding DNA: TGCGCCAGCAGCCCTCCGGACCCCATCGGGTACAATGAGCAGTTCTTC.

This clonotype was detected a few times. The CDR3 spells CASSFVQGNNEQFF. The CDR3 DNA reads as TGTGCCAGCAGCTTCGTCCAGGGGAACAATGAGCAGTTCTTC. The V and J genes are TRBV7-9 and TRBJ2-1; possible D gene TRBD1, 6 bases. Germline V gives CDR1 SEHNR, CDR2 FQNEAQ (reference sequence). This CDR3 is built from 14 residues. Between the trimmed V and J ends, which lost 3 bases and 5 bases, there was a span of 11 bases.

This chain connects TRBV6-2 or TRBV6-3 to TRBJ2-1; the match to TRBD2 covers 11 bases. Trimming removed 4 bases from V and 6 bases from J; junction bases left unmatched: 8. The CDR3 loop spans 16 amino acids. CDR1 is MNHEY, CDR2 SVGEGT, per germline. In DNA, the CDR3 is TGTGCCAGCAGTTCCCCACTAGCGGGAGTTCCCAATGAGCAGTTCTTC. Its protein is CASSSPLAGVPNEQFF.

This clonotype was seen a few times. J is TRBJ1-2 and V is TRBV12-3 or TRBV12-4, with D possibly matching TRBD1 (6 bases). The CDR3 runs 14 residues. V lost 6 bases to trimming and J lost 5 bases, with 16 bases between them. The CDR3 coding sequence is TGTGCCAGCAGGCCGACGGGGGCGAAATATGGCTACACCTTC. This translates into CASRPTGAKYGYTF.

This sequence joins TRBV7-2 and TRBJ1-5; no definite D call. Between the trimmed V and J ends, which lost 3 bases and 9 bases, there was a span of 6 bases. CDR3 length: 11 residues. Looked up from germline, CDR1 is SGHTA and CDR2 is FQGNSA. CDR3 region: CASSFKRPQHF. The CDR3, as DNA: TGTGCCAGCAGCTTTAAGAGGCCCCAGCATTTT.

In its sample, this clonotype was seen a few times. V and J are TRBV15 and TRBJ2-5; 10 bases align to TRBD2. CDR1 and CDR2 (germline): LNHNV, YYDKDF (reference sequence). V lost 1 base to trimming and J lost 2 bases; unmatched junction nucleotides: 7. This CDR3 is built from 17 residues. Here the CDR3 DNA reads TGTGCCACCAGCAGAGGTGTGCTAGCGGGAGAACAAGAGACCCAGTACTTC. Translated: CATSRGVLAGEQETQYF.

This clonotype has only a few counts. The CDR3 bases are TGTGCCAGCAGTGTATATCAGGGGGGCAATCAGCCCCAGCATTTT. Protein sequence: CASSVYQGGNQPQHF. This chain joins TRBV28 and TRBJ1-5; the match to TRBD1 covers 7 bases. Germline CDR1 is MDHEN and CDR2 is SYDVKM. There are 15 residues in the CDR3. J gave up 2 bases and V 5 bases, and 6 bases lay outside the gene matches.

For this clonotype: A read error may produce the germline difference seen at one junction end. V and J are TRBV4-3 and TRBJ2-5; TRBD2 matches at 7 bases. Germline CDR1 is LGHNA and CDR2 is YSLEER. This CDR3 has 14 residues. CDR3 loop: CTSSQDRGEETQYF. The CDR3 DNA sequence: TGCACCAGCAGCCAAGATCGGGGGGAAGAGACCCAGTACTTC.

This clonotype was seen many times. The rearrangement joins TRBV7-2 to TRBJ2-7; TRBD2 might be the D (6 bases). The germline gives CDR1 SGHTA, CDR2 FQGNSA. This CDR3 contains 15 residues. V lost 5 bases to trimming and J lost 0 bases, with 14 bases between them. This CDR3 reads CASSQGLSPSYEQYF. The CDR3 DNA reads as TGTGCCAGCAGCCAGGGACTCTCCCCCTCCTACGAGCAGTACTTC.

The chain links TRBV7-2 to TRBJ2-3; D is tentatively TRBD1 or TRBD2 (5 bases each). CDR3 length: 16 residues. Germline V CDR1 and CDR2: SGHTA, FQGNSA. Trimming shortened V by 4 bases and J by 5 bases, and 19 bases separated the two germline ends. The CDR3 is CASSWPIWDLKDTQYF. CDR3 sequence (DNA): TGTGCCAGCAGCTGGCCTATATGGGACCTTAAAGATACGCAGTATTTT.